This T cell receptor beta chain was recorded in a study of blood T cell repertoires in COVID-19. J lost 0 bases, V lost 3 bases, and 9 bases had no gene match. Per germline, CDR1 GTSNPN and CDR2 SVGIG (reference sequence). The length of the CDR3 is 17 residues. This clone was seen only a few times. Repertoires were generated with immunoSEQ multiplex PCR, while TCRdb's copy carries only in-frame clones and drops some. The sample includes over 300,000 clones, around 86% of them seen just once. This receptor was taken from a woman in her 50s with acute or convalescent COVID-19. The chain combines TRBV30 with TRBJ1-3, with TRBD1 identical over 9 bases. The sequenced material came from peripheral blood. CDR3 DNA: TGTGCCTGGAGAGCGCCGGGACAGGGCCGCTCTGGAAACACCATATATTTT. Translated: CAWRAPGQGRSGNTIYF.